This T cell receptor beta chain is from a study of shared clonotypes between healthy human individuals (TCRdb year 2020). In the study overall: The cohort included three men and two women between 18 and 49 years of age. For each donor, CD4 naive and CD4 memory were each given three plates, CD8 naive was given two plates, and CD8 memory was given one plate. The study deeply sequenced blood TCR repertoires of about 5 healthy adults to estimate repertoire size and the extent of clonotype sharing between individuals. To increase sequencing depth and limit assay-specific biases, different laboratories used diverse techniques to prepare libraries and sequence TCR repertoires. Between about 0.85 and 9.5 billion PBMCs per donor were obtained by leukapheresis. Paper-wide results and their limitations: Rarefaction of sorted-subset datasets indicated incomplete sequencing despite the large sequencing depth. Compared with non-shared clonotypes, clonotypes shared by all four sorted-subset donors had higher generation probabilities. The small number of donors limited the genetic and exposure-history diversity represented. Sharing across a handful of donors was observed for approximately 4.6% of naive CD4, around 3.5% of naive CD8, over 2% of memory CD4, and around 0.44% of memory CD8 clonotypes. Based on pairwise subsampling, the degree of clonotype sharing among donors was expected to be affected by sequencing depth. Naive subsets generally had larger estimated clonotype richness than memory subsets did. Sampling was restricted to blood, and TCR repertoires in tissues likely differ from the TCR repertoires found in blood.

Healthy HIV-negative adults with no recently reported acute infections or vaccinations were included as donors. All donors were Caucasian adults living in Nashville, Tennessee, USA. CD4+ T cells were enriched by magnetic negative selection, after which naive cells were positively selected on CD45RA and the negative fraction was taken as the memory subset. Blood was obtained by leukapheresis, after which PBMCs were separated by Ficoll-Histopaque density gradient centrifugation and cryopreserved in liquid nitrogen vapor phase. Analytical flow cytometry was used to check the purity and quantity of each magnetically sorted T cell population. Each sorted fraction had its genomic DNA isolated and then quantified by UV absorbance on a Nanodrop 2000c. Here V drops 5 bases and J drops 7 bases, and the junction holds 4 bases not matched to any gene. From its cysteine to its phenylalanine, the CDR3 spans 14 amino acids. Of all the DNA, just the CDR3 is kept, 42 bases in frame from base 1. CDR1 and CDR2 (MNHEY, SVGAGI) derive from the germline V gene.

TCR CDR3 regions were amplified from genomic DNA by multiplex PCR using the deep immunoSEQ assay. Extracted genomic DNA from each cell subset was distributed evenly across all wells of several immunoSEQ 96-well plates, and each plate was treated as a replicate. For sorted subsets, around 200 ng genomic DNA, equal to about 30,000 T cell genomes, was loaded into each replicate PCR. Purified libraries were quantified with a Qubit 3.0 fluorometer, sized on a Bioanalyzer 2100, and re-quantified with the KAPA Library Quantification kit. Every immunoSEQ 96-well plate was sequenced on a dedicated single-read 150-cycle Illumina NextSeq 550 flow cell. The paper's processing steps were these. Because the immunoSEQ output included only junctional sequences and no quality scores, the filtering could not be the same as the filtering used for full-length reads. Sequences were annotated with PyIR, a Python wrapper for IgBLAST v1.9, using IMGT germline references to assign V/J genes and CDR3. Any read was removed if the V/J assignment was weak (E-value above 1e-6), the CDR3 was missing, or the read contained stop codons, out-of-frame junctions, or ambiguous translated residues. V3J clonotypes were defined as sequences sharing an identical inferred V gene, J gene, and CDR3 amino acid sequence. Percentage overlap between repertoires was calculated by dividing the number of shared unique clonotypes by the size of the smaller repertoire. Richness of each repertoire was evaluated using RTK rarefaction, the Chao1 estimator, and Recon v2.1 estimates of unobserved clonotypes. OLGA was used to compute generation probabilities for all TCRbeta clonotypes that the gDNA method yielded from a handful of donors. The table comes from immuneACCESS by way of TCRdb, which keeps in-frame sequences with V and J called. Part of the clones is missing from these tables; in studies checked, under half for an unresolved V gene and the rest for unknown reasons. The V and J calls and clone size come from that table; D and trimming were worked out from the DNA. This sample gives roughly 2.4 million clones in total; about 94% of them show up just once. The ten largest clones represent 0.1% to 0.15% of the sample.

Turning to this clone: Its antigen is currently not known. The sample holds no much larger clone one base away, and base qualities are not on file.

The clonotype was recovered from a man aged 18 to 29 in good health. The source material was naive CD4+ T cells sorted from blood. This sample's cell subset or site label indicates: CD45RA+ positively selected. The chain was built from TRBV6-5 and TRBJ2-3, with 12 bases in between that match TRBD1. In nucleotide form, the sequence is TGTGCCAGCAGTCGGGGACAGGGGGCATATACGCAGTATTTT. Its translation reads: CASSRGQGAYTQYF.